The 18 T cell receptor beta chains in this list originate from one sample, sequenced in a study of control samples from healthy donors and cancer patients (dated by TCRdb to 2018 to 2020). The library was built by means of the immunoSEQ multiplex PCR assay. TCRdb retrieved this table from immuneACCESS and kept in-frame rearrangements only. Not all clones are present; in checked studies, unresolved V genes account for under half, and no reason is known for the remainder. The sample profile shows tens of thousands of clones; around 94% of them were found once. The ten most abundant clones make up roughly 5% of the sample. The sample was blood. The receptor source for this set is a woman younger than 35 in good health.

The rearrangement joins TRBV19 to TRBJ2-2; D might be TRBD1 (6 bases). CDR1 is LNHDA, CDR2 SQIVND, per germline (reference sequence). This CDR3 has 13 residues. V was shortened by 6 bases and J by 4 bases, with 9 bases between the two germline ends. The chain's CDR3 is CASSSQGTGELFF. The CDR3 nucleotides read TGTGCCAGTAGCTCACAGGGCACCGGGGAGCTGTTTTTT. Full variable domain (missing parts from reference TRBV19 and TRBJ2-2): DGGITQSPKYLFRKEGQNVTLSCEQNLNHDAMYWYRQDPGQGLRLIYYSQIVNDFQKGDIAEGYSVSREKKESFPLTVTSAQKNPTAFYLCASSSQGTGELFFGEGSRLTVL.

The chain uses TRBV10-3 and TRBJ2-2; D may correspond to TRBD1 or TRBD2 (6 bases each). From germline, CDR1 is ENHRY and CDR2 SYGVKD. The CDR3 loop spans 16 amino acids. Trimming cost V 1 base and J 0 bases, with 9 bases left between them. CDR3 sequence (DNA): TGTGCCATCAGTGAGTTAGGGGGGACGAACACCGGGGAGCTGTTTTTT. This translates into CAISELGGTNTGELFF.

This chain connects TRBV25-1 to TRBJ1-2, with D perhaps matching TRBD1 (5 bases). The germline CDR1 and CDR2 sequences are MGHDK and SYGVNS. The CDR3 length is 12 residues. Between the trimmed V and J ends, which lost 6 bases and 8 bases, there was a span of 13 bases. This CDR3 reads CASSTGRLGYTF. CDR3 bases: TGTGCCAGCAGCACAGGTCGTCTCGGCTACACCTTC.

This clone appeared a single time. The V gene is TRBV6-1, the J gene TRBJ2-3; no firm D call. CDR1 and CDR2 (germline): MNHNS, SASEGT. This CDR3 region has 16 residues. V lost 0 bases, J lost 0 bases, and 10 bases lay in between. CDR3: CASSEAASPSTDTQYF. The CDR3 DNA reads TGTGCCAGCAGTGAAGCGGCTAGTCCTAGCACAGATACGCAGTATTTT.

The chain carries TRBV27 and TRBJ1-1; the D is unclear. This CDR3 spans 14 amino acids. Trimming shortened V by 0 bases and J by 2 bases, and 7 bases separated the two germline ends. CDR1 and CDR2 (germline): MNHEY, SMNVEV (reference sequence). CDR3 region: CASSLSARNTEAFF. The CDR3 DNA follows: TGTGCCAGCAGTTTATCGGCCCGTAACACTGAAGCTTTCTTT.

The chain links TRBV6-1 to TRBJ1-3; TRBD1 might be the D (6 bases). CDR1 and CDR2 (germline): MNHNS, SASEGT. The CDR3 is 13 amino acids. Trimming left V 1 base short and J 9 bases short, with 10 bases between. The DNA for the CDR3 is TGTGCCAGCAGTGAAGACAGGGCGGGCACCATATATTTT. Its translation is CASSEDRAGTIYF.

The chain recombines TRBV5-8 with TRBJ1-4, with 8 bases lining up with TRBD1. This CDR3 spans 16 amino acids. From germline, CDR1 is SGHTS and CDR2 YDEGEE. The V segment lost 4 bases and the J segment 8 bases; nucleotides outside the gene matches: 13. The CDR3 loop reads CASSPLDGRDREKLFF. The CDR3 DNA follows: TGTGCCAGCAGCCCTTTAGACGGGCGGGACAGGGAAAAACTGTTTTTT.

The chain combines TRBV28 with TRBJ2-7, with D possibly TRBD2 on 7 matching bases. CDR1 MDHEN and CDR2 SYDVKM come from the germline V gene. Deletions cut 2 bases from V and 4 bases from J, with 15 bases between. This CDR3 is 15 amino acids long. The CDR3 nucleotides read TGTGCCAGCAGTTTAGTTAGCAGGGGAGGGTACGAGCAGTACTTC. Residues: CASSLVSRGGYEQYF.

The chain recombines TRBV28 with TRBJ2-1; 11 nucleotides agree with TRBD2. The V and J ends lost 1 base and 6 bases, in that order; junction bases with no gene match: 8. CDR1 and CDR2 (germline): MDHEN, SYDVKM. This CDR3 is 17 amino acids long. The CDR3 loop is CASSLSGLAEGVNEQFF. The CDR3 region has the DNA TGTGCCAGCAGTTTATCGGGACTAGCGGAGGGTGTCAATGAGCAGTTCTTC.

J is TRBJ1-5 and V is TRBV27; D unclear. The V and J ends lost 0 bases and 1 base respectively, with 10 bases between them. From germline, CDR1 is MNHEY and CDR2 SMNVEV (reference sequence). There are 16 residues in the CDR3. CDR3 loop: CASSLSMTLSNQPQHF. CDR3 coding DNA: TGTGCCAGCAGTTTATCCATGACACTGAGCAATCAGCCCCAGCATTTT.

V gene TRBV6-2 or TRBV6-3 combines with J gene TRBJ2-1; 11 bases agree with TRBD2. The CDR3 runs to 16 residues. The germline CDR1 and CDR2 sequences are MNHEY and SVGEGT. V shed 0 bases and J 10 bases; nucleotides not matched to a gene: 8. The chain's CDR3 is CASSYSFSGGAWEQFF. Written as DNA, the CDR3 is TGTGCCAGCAGTTACTCTTTTAGCGGGGGGGCCTGGGAGCAGTTCTTC.

This clone was seen more than once but under ten times. The genes are TRBV9 and TRBJ2-7; D tentatively reads TRBD1 or TRBD2 (5 bases each). In germline, CDR1 is SGDLS, CDR2 YYNGEE. V lost 3 bases and J 5 bases, leaving 15 bases between the germline ends. This CDR3 spans 14 amino acids. CDR3 protein: CASSARGAWDEQYF. Here the CDR3 DNA reads TGTGCCAGCAGCGCTAGGGGAGCCTGGGACGAGCAGTACTTC. The full variable domain, in which reference TRBV9 and TRBJ2-7 provide the parts outside the CDR3, is DSGVTQTPKHLITATGQRVTLRCSPRSGDLSVYWYQQSLDQGLQFLIQYYNGEERAKGNILERFSAQQFPDLHSELNLSSLELGDSALYFCASSARGAWDEQYFGPGTRLTVT.

The rearrangement uses TRBV6-6 and TRBJ1-2; TRBD1 might be the D (6 bases). Germline CDR1 MNHNY, CDR2 SVGAGI (reference sequence). The CDR3 consists of 13 residues. V lost 7 bases and J lost 3, with 12 bases in between. The DNA for the CDR3 is TGTGCCAGCACCGAACAGGGTTACTATGGCTACACCTTC. Residues: CASTEQGYYGYTF.

The chain joins TRBV5-1 to TRBJ1-5, with D tentatively TRBD1 (5 bases). This CDR3 contains 13 residues. Germline V gene sequence: CDR1 SGHRS, CDR2 YFSETQ. The ends were cut back, 4 bases at V and 8 bases at J, with 13 bases in the middle. CDR3: CASSAGGLEPQHF. DNA of the CDR3: TGCGCCAGCAGCGCGGGGGGTTTGGAGCCCCAGCATTTT.

The gene calls are TRBV18 and TRBJ1-1; no clear D gene. Trimming took 4 bases from V and 2 from J, leaving 17 bases between them. Per germline, CDR1 KGHSH and CDR2 LQKENI. CDR3 length equals 16 residues. Written as DNA, the CDR3 is TGTGCCAGCTCACAGTATTTGACGGACGTTAACACTGAAGCTTTCTTT. Translated: CASSQYLTDVNTEAFF.

J is TRBJ2-7 and V is TRBV4-1, with 7 positions matching TRBD1. V shed 4 bases, J shed 5 bases, and the junction held 11 bases outside the gene matches. Germline CDR1 MGHRA, CDR2 YSYEKL. CDR3 size: 15 residues. This chain's CDR3 is CASSRTFNTGDEQYF. CDR3 DNA: TGCGCCAGCAGCCGAACTTTTAATACAGGGGACGAGCAGTACTTC.

This rearrangement joins TRBV29-1 to TRBJ1-2; 8 bases agree with TRBD1. The CDR3 is made up of 13 amino acids. CDR1 and CDR2 (germline): SQVTM, ANQGSEA. V lost 6 bases to trimming and J lost 4 bases; unmatched junction nucleotides: 7. CDR3: CSVHRTGLYGYTF. DNA for the CDR3: TGCAGCGTCCATAGGACAGGGCTCTATGGCTACACCTTC.

This sequence joins TRBV15 and TRBJ2-6, with no clear D. V was clipped by 7 bases and J by 4 bases, with 20 bases between them. CDR3 size: 17 residues. CDR1 and CDR2 from the germline V gene are LNHNV and YYDKDF (reference sequence). The chain's CDR3 is CATTPGRSSLGANVLTF. CDR3 DNA sequence: TGTGCCACCACCCCTGGTCGGTCGAGCTTGGGGGCCAACGTCCTGACTTTC.